Included here is one TCR beta chain sequence, with context. Semi-nested PCR with Nested Universal Primer A followed constant-region reverse priming of full-length variable regions. TCRdb re-derived calls from the 5' RACE reads in MiXCR, one entry per CDR3 protein. The repertoire holds about 53,000 distinct CDR3 sequences, with approximately 24% as singletons. Germline V lookup: CDR1 MGHRA, CDR2 YSYEKL. The germline V and J ends were trimmed by 4 bases and 7 bases, with 19 bases remaining between them. This CDR3 is 16 amino acids long. The sequencing input was tumor-infiltrating naive CD4+ T cells sorted from the breast tumor. Subset: naive CD4+ T cells, CD4+CD45RA+CD25-. This clonotype was obtained from a female donor with breast cancer. The V call is TRBV4-1, the J call TRBJ2-2; D gene uncertain. The DNA of the CDR3 is TGCGCCAGCAGCCGAGGCCCCCTCAAGTCCAGCGGGGAGCTGTTTTTT. Its translation: CASSRGPLKSSGELFF.